Following are 32 T cell receptor beta chains from one sample sequenced in a study of cytomegalovirus exposure and HLA in healthy donors. Primers: 60 Vbeta forward and 13 Jbeta reverse. TCRdb keeps only in-frame clones here, not all; method: immunoSEQ multiplex PCR. Found here are roughly 130,000 clones, roughly 76% of them singletons; the top ten hold 2.1%. The sequenced sample was PBMCs. The source of these receptors is a young man in good health and CMV-seronegative.

This chain joins TRBV4-1 and TRBJ2-7; 9 bases agree with TRBD1. CDR3 length: 14 residues. Germline V gives CDR1 MGHRA, CDR2 YSYEKL. The ends lost 1 base at V and 3 bases at J; junction bases unmatched: 1. DNA for the CDR3: TGCGCCAGCAGCCAAGGGGACAGGGTCTACGAGCAGTACTTC. Translating it yields CASSQGDRVYEQYF.

V is TRBV28 and J is TRBJ2-7; TRBD1 matches 8 bases. This CDR3 has 16 amino acids. CDR1 and CDR2 (germline): MDHEN, SYDVKM. V lost 6 bases and J lost 6; bases outside the gene matches: 16. Written as DNA, the CDR3 is TGTGCCAGCAGGACTGGACAGGGATGGGGATGGGGCGAGCAGTACTTC. This gives the protein CASRTGQGWGWGEQYF.

Only one count was recorded for this clone. This chain links TRBV21-1 with TRBJ2-5; TRBD1 is the table's D call and was not checked against the DNA. TRBV21-1 counts as a pseudogene. This CDR3 is 13 amino acids long. Here the CDR3 reads CASSKVEGETLDF. The CDR3 DNA sequence: TGTGCCAGCAGCAAAGTAGAAGGGGAAACCCTTGACTTC.

V usage is TRBV27 and J usage is TRBJ2-1; 7 positions agree with TRBD1. Germline V gene lookup returns CDR1 MNHEY and CDR2 SMNVEV (reference sequence). Trimming cost V 1 base and J 5 bases; bases outside gene matches: 5. The CDR3 extends over 15 amino acids. This CDR3 reads CASSLLQGSHNEQFF. In DNA form, the CDR3 reads TGTGCCAGCAGTTTATTACAGGGGAGCCACAATGAGCAGTTCTTC.

The rearrangement uses TRBV30 and TRBJ1-1; D may be TRBD1 (5 bases). V gave up 0 bases and J gave up 10 bases, with 15 bases separating them. The CDR3 covers 13 residues. The germline V gene encodes CDR1 GTSNPN and CDR2 SVGIG (reference sequence). The CDR3 nucleotides read TGTGCCTGGAGTGTTGGGGGGACTTGGGGAGCTTTCTTT. Translating it yields CAWSVGGTWGAFF.

This sequence joins TRBV5-1 and TRBJ2-7, with 9 bases identical to TRBD1. Looked up from germline, CDR1 is SGHRS and CDR2 is YFSETQ. The CDR3 spans 15 residues. V dropped 1 base and J dropped 3; count of bases not matched to a gene: 5. This CDR3 reads CASSLSPDRGYEQYF. The CDR3 bases are TGCGCCAGCAGCTTGTCGCCGGACAGGGGCTACGAGCAGTACTTC.

This clone occurred once. V is TRBV19 and J is TRBJ1-1; D possibly corresponds to TRBD1 (5 bases). This CDR3 is 15 amino acids long. V gave up 5 bases and J gave up 5 bases, with 18 bases separating them. Germline CDR1 is LNHDA and CDR2 is SQIVND (reference sequence). The CDR3 coding sequence is TGTGCCAGTAGTCCCCGGAGCGGGGGGAATACTGAAGCTTTCTTT. Protein: CASSPRSGGNTEAFF.

V usage is TRBV5-5 and J usage is TRBJ2-1, with 11 bases that match TRBD2. Germline V gene lookup returns CDR1 SGHKS and CDR2 YYEKEE (reference sequence). CDR3 length: 15 residues. V lost 4 bases and J lost 6; bases outside the gene matches: 6. The CDR3 region has the DNA TGTGCCAGCAGCCAAGATAGCGGGGGGGCCAATGAGCAGTTCTTC. Amino acid sequence: CASSQDSGGANEQFF.

This clone was detected only a few times. The J gene is TRBJ1-4, the V gene TRBV2; maybe TRBD1 (6 bases). V dropped 4 bases and J dropped 8 bases, with 17 bases sitting between them. The CDR3 runs to 15 residues. Germline V gene data show CDR1 as SNHLY and CDR2 as FYNNEI. DNA for the CDR3: TGTGCCAGCAGTGTGGGGGGGGCAGGGGAAGAAAAACTGTTTTTT. It encodes CASSVGGAGEEKLFF.

This rearrangement joins TRBV18 to TRBJ1-5; D might be TRBD1 (6 bases). V shed 3 bases and J shed 5 bases, with 14 bases lying between them. The CDR3 extends over 15 amino acids. In germline, CDR1 is KGHSH, CDR2 LQKENI. The CDR3 protein is CASSPTGSTDQPQHF. Here the CDR3 DNA reads TGTGCCAGCTCACCTACAGGGAGTACCGATCAGCCCCAGCATTTT. The whole variable domain, filled in from reference TRBV18 and TRBJ1-5, reads NAGVMQNPRHLVRRRGQEARLRCSPMKGHSHVYWYRQLPEEGLKFMVYLQKENIIDESGMPKERFSAEFPKEGPSILRIQQVVRGDSAAYFCASSPTGSTDQPQHFGDGTRLSIL.

The V call is TRBV7-2, the J call TRBJ2-3; 10 nucleotides match TRBD2. Germline loops: CDR1 SGHTA, CDR2 FQGNSA. V shed 5 bases and J 5 bases; nucleotides not matched to a gene: 13. The CDR3 sequence is 17 residues long. The CDR3: CASSPWLAGARVDTQYF. DNA of the CDR3: TGTGCCAGCAGCCCTTGGCTAGCGGGGGCGAGGGTAGATACGCAGTATTTT.

V usage is TRBV28 and J usage is TRBJ2-3; tentatively, D is TRBD2 (6 bases). This CDR3 is built from 15 residues. Per the germline V gene, CDR1 is MDHEN and CDR2 is SYDVKM. Trimming took 2 bases from V and 1 from J, leaving 10 bases between them. CDR3 in DNA: TGTGCCAGCAGTTTACAGCGGGCGGGCACAGATACGCAGTATTTT. It specifies CASSLQRAGTDTQYF.

The genes are TRBV27 and TRBJ1-1; D may be TRBD1 (5 bases). The germline CDR1 and CDR2 sequences are MNHEY and SMNVEV (reference sequence). V lost 6 bases and J 0 bases, leaving 14 bases between the germline ends. This CDR3 region has 15 residues. The CDR3 DNA follows: TGTGCCAGCAGGAGACAGAGGTCCATGAACACTGAAGCTTTCTTT. Its protein is CASRRQRSMNTEAFF.

V is TRBV5-5 and J is TRBJ1-1; TRBD1 aligns across 9 bases. There are 17 residues in the CDR3. Losses at the gene ends were 4 bases for V and 6 bases for J; bases not matched to a gene: 16. Looked up from germline, CDR1 is SGHKS and CDR2 is YYEKEE (reference sequence). CDR3 sequence: CASSLIPGQGIWAEAFF. The CDR3, as DNA: TGTGCCAGCAGCCTTATACCGGGACAGGGCATATGGGCTGAAGCTTTCTTT.

This chain joins TRBV30 and TRBJ2-1; 8 bases fit TRBD2. The V segment lost 2 bases and the J segment 9 bases; nucleotides outside the gene matches: 9. CDR1 is GTSNPN, CDR2 SVGIG, per germline (reference sequence). The CDR3 sequence is 14 residues long. The DNA for the CDR3 is TGTGCCTGGAGTTCGGGGGGGGGCACCGCTGAGCAGTTCTTC. It encodes CAWSSGGGTAEQFF.

Note on this clone: Its ends do not fully match the called genes, so a read error is possible. J is TRBJ2-1 and V is TRBV7-7; D gene unclear. CDR3 size: 13 residues. Germline CDR1 is SSHAT and CDR2 is FNYEAQ (reference sequence). The CDR3, as DNA: TGTACCAGCAGCTCCCACCCCCTGGCTGAGCAGTTCTTC. Encoded protein: CTSSSHPLAEQFF. Full variable domain (outside the CDR3, taken from reference TRBV7-7 and TRBJ2-1): GAGVSQSPRYKVTKRGQDVTLRCDPISSHATLYWYQQALGQGPEFLTYFNYEAQPDKSGLPSDRFSAERPEGSISTLTIQRTEQRDSAMYRCTSSSHPLAEQFFGPGTRLTVL.

V gene TRBV6-1 combines with J gene TRBJ2-7; D gene uncertain. Trimming left V 2 bases short and J 3 bases short, with 11 bases between. The CDR3 loop spans 14 amino acids. The germline V gene has CDR1 MNHNS and CDR2 SASEGT. The CDR3 nucleotides read TGTGCCAGCAGTGAATTGCGCCTAATCTACGAGCAGTACTTC. Translation gives CASSELRLIYEQYF.

The chain employs TRBV28 and TRBJ2-5; 8 positions agree with TRBD1. The CDR3 runs to 12 residues. The germline V gene has CDR1 MDHEN and CDR2 SYDVKM. V was pared by 6 bases and J by 14 bases, with 11 bases of the junction left unmatched. The CDR3 loop is CASRYPGGRDYF. The CDR3 nucleotides read TGTGCCAGCAGGTATCCAGGGGGCCGTGATTACTTC.

The chain carries TRBV6-1 and TRBJ1-2, with D perhaps matching TRBD1 (5 bases). The germline V and J ends were trimmed by 6 bases and 8 bases, with 22 bases remaining between them. Germline CDR1 is MNHNS and CDR2 is SASEGT. CDR3 length equals 15 residues. DNA of the CDR3: TGTGCCAGCAGACTCACCGGGACTCTGCCCTGGGGCTACACCTTC. Translation gives CASRLTGTLPWGYTF.

V usage is TRBV9 and J usage is TRBJ1-2, with a tentative D call TRBD1 (5 bases). V was cut by 0 bases and J by 5 bases, with 14 bases left in between. From germline, CDR1 is SGDLS and CDR2 YYNGEE. This CDR3 contains 15 residues. The CDR3 is CASSVARGRRYGYTF. Written as DNA, the CDR3 is TGTGCCAGCAGCGTAGCACGGGGGAGGAGGTATGGCTACACCTTC. Full variable domain (outside the CDR3, taken from reference TRBV9 and TRBJ1-2): DSGVTQTPKHLITATGQRVTLRCSPRSGDLSVYWYQQSLDQGLQFLIQYYNGEERAKGNILERFSAQQFPDLHSELNLSSLELGDSALYFCASSVARGRRYGYTFGSGTRLTVV.

The V and J genes are TRBV18 and TRBJ1-1; a possible D gene is TRBD1 (5 bases). The germline CDR1 and CDR2 sequences are KGHSH and LQKENI. CDR3 length: 16 residues. V was cut by 1 base and J by 0 bases, with 12 bases left in between. The DNA of the CDR3 is TGTGCCAGCTCACCACGGCGCCCGGGGGTGAACACTGAAGCTTTCTTT. Translating gives CASSPRRPGVNTEAFF.

In its sample, this clone was seen once. This sequence joins TRBV7-2 and TRBJ1-6, with 7 bases matching TRBD1. The CDR3 totals 16 residues. Trimming took 5 bases from V and 8 from J; bases not matched to a gene: 12. Per the germline V gene, CDR1 is SGHTA and CDR2 is FQGNSA. The DNA of the CDR3 is TGTGCCAGCAGCCCCCCCCGACAGGGCCGGCATTCACCCCTCCACTTT. This codes for CASSPPRQGRHSPLHF.

The rearrangement uses TRBV7-8 and TRBJ1-3, with a tentative D call TRBD1 (5 bases). The V and J ends lost 1 base and 4 bases respectively, with 8 bases between them. The CDR3 has 14 residues. Looked up from germline, CDR1 is SGHVS and CDR2 is FQNEAQ. In nucleotides, the CDR3 is TGTGCCAGCAGCTTAGGAACAGGCGGAAACACCATATATTTT. Its translation: CASSLGTGGNTIYF. The full variable domain, completed using reference TRBV7-8 and TRBJ1-3, is GAGVSQSPRYKVAKRGQDVALRCDPISGHVSLFWYQQALGQGPEFLTYFQNEAQLDKSGLPSDRFFAERPEGSVSTLKIQRTQQEDSAVYLCASSLGTGGNTIYFGEGSWLTVV.

The rearrangement links TRBV27 to TRBJ1-2, with D possibly being TRBD1 (5 bases). The CDR3 extends over 15 amino acids. Germline CDR1 MNHEY, CDR2 SMNVEV (reference sequence). The V gene lost 0 bases and the J gene lost 2 bases, with 10 bases spanning the gap. Here the CDR3 reads CASSLSPQGNYGYTF. Written as DNA, the CDR3 is TGTGCCAGCAGTTTATCGCCCCAGGGCAACTATGGCTACACCTTC.

The chain recombines TRBV29-1 with TRBJ2-1, with D possibly matching TRBD1 (6 bases). The CDR3 loop spans 12 amino acids. V lost 4 bases, J lost 7 bases, and 11 bases lay in between. Germline V CDR1 and CDR2: SQVTM, ANQGSEA. This chain's CDR3 is CSVVGGLNEQFF. DNA of the CDR3: TGCAGCGTTGTAGGGGGTCTAAATGAGCAGTTCTTC.

The rearrangement links TRBV5-1 to TRBJ2-7; 9 positions match TRBD1. The CDR3 runs 14 residues. Germline V gene data show CDR1 as SGHRS and CDR2 as YFSETQ. The V segment lost 7 bases and the J segment 3 bases; nucleotides outside the gene matches: 8. CDR3 sequence (DNA): TGCGCCAGCGGTCTCGGGACAGGGAACTACGAGCAGTACTTC. It translates to CASGLGTGNYEQYF.

The chain recombines TRBV7-9 with TRBJ1-1; no reliable D call. Trimming shortened V by 5 bases and J by 8 bases, and 12 bases separated the two germline ends. The CDR3 runs to 12 residues. CDR1 and CDR2 (germline): SEHNR, FQNEAQ (reference sequence). The CDR3 bases are TGTGCCAGCAGCCACACGTATTTAGAAGCTTTCTTT. Translating gives CASSHTYLEAFF.

This clone was observed a single time. The V call is TRBV11-2, the J call TRBJ1-1; 11 bases line up with TRBD1. CDR3 size: 17 residues. CDR1 and CDR2 from the germline V gene are SGHAT and FQNNGV. The ends lost 3 bases at V and 4 bases at J; junction bases unmatched: 10. In DNA, the CDR3 is TGTGCCAGCAGCTTCTACTTCGGGACAGGGGGTGGCACTGAAGCTTTCTTT. This gives the protein CASSFYFGTGGGTEAFF.

This chain joins TRBV7-7 and TRBJ2-5; D gene ambiguous. The CDR3 consists of 15 residues. With 2 bases removed from V and 5 bases from J, the gap between germline ends came to 15 bases. CDR1 and CDR2 (germline): SSHAT, FNYEAQ (reference sequence). The CDR3 DNA reads TGTGCCAGCAGCTTACACAGCTCCACTGGGGAGACCCAGTACTTC. This sequence encodes CASSLHSSTGETQYF.

The chain recombines TRBV7-9 with TRBJ2-1; D perhaps matches TRBD2 (6 bases). The germline V gene encodes CDR1 SEHNR and CDR2 FQNEAQ (reference sequence). V was pared by 0 bases and J by 6 bases, with 15 bases between. This CDR3 contains 16 residues. The CDR3 sequence: CASSLAEIVGGNEQFF. The DNA for the CDR3 is TGTGCCAGCAGCTTAGCAGAAATAGTGGGGGGCAATGAGCAGTTCTTC.

This clone has only one observation. The chain joins TRBV6-1 to TRBJ1-5, with 7 bases aligning to TRBD1. The CDR3 is 13 amino acids. J was trimmed by 4 bases and V by 7 bases; bases with no gene match: 4. Germline CDR1 MNHNS, CDR2 SASEGT. CDR3 DNA: TGTGCCAGCAATGACAGGGAAAATCAGCCCCAGCATTTT. It specifies CASNDRENQPQHF.

V gene TRBV6-1 combines with J gene TRBJ2-3, with unresolved D. Germline assignment: CDR1 MNHNS and CDR2 SASEGT. V shed 3 bases and J shed 4 bases, with 8 bases lying between them. This CDR3 is built from 13 residues. The CDR3 reads CASSDVRPDTQYF. CDR3 nucleotide sequence: TGTGCCAGCAGTGATGTGCGCCCAGATACGCAGTATTTT.